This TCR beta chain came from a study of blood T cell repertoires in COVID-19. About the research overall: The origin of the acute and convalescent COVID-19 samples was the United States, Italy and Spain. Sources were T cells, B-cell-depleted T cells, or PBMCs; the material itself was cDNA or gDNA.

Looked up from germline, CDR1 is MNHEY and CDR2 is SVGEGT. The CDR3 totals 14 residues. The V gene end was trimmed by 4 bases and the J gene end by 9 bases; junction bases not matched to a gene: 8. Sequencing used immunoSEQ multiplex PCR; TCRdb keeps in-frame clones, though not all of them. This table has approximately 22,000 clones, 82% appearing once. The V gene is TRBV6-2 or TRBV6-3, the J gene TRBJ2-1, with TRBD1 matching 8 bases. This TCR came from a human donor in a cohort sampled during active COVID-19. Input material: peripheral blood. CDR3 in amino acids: CASSFQGAFSEQFF. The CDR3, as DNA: TGTGCCAGCAGTTTCCAGGGGGCGTTTAGTGAGCAGTTCTTC.